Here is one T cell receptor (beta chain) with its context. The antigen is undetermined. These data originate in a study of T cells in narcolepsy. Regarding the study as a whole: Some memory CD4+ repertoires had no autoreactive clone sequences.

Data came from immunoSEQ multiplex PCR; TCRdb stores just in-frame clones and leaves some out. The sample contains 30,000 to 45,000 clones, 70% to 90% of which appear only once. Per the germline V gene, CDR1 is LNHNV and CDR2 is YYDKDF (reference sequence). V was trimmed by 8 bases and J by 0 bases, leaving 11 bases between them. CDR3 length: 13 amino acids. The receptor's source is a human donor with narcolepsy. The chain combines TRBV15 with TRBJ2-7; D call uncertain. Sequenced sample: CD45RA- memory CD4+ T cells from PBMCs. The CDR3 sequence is CATAEGNSYEQYF. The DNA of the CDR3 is TGTGCCACCGCGGAAGGAAACTCCTACGAGCAGTACTTC.